A single sample gave rise to the 15 T cell receptor beta chains below, sequenced in a study of OX40 agonist ivuxolimab in advanced cancers. Data came from immunoSEQ multiplex PCR; TCRdb stores just in-frame clones and leaves some out. The table includes some 46,000 clones, nearly 80% detected once. The material was CD4+ or CD8+ T cells sorted from blood, obtained in a trial of the OX40 agonist ivuxolimab. Source of these receptors: an adult with an advanced solid tumor such as melanoma, head and neck, liver or kidney cancer.

In its sample, this clone was seen once. The genes are TRBV7-2 and TRBJ2-7; TRBD2 is a possible D gene (6 bases). V was pared by 3 bases and J by 6 bases, with 15 bases between. The CDR3 is 14 residues long. Germline CDR1 reads SGHTA; CDR2 reads FQGNSA. The CDR3 DNA reads TGTGCCAGCAGCTTTACGCCGGGAGCCAGCGAGCAGTACTTC. Translating it yields CASSFTPGASEQYF.

This clone was detected only once. This chain joins TRBV5-4 and TRBJ1-6; D is perhaps TRBD1 (5 bases). CDR1 and CDR2 (germline): SGHNT, YYREEE (reference sequence). The CDR3 has 15 residues. V was cut by 0 bases and J by 7 bases, with 11 bases left in between. CDR3 sequence: CASSLAGGGNSPLHF. CDR3 bases: TGTGCCAGCAGCTTGGCGGGGGGTGGGAATTCACCCCTCCACTTT.

This clone came up a few times. The rearrangement links TRBV19 to TRBJ1-5, with TRBD1 identical over 10 bases. The trim removed 9 bases at V and 3 bases at J, leaving 8 bases unmatched. The CDR3 covers 15 residues. Germline V gene lookup returns CDR1 LNHDA and CDR2 SQIVND (reference sequence). The CDR3 DNA follows: TGTGCCAGCGACAGGGGGCGAGGGACCAATCAGCCCCAGCATTTT. Protein sequence: CASDRGRGTNQPQHF.

The chain is built from TRBV18 and TRBJ2-3; TRBD1 matches 7 bases. The CDR3 spans 15 residues. Trimming took 2 bases from V and 2 from J; bases not matched to a gene: 4. Germline V gene sequence: CDR1 KGHSH, CDR2 LQKENI. CDR3 DNA sequence: TGTGCCAGCTCACCAGGCAGGGGGATCACAGATACGCAGTATTTT. Translating it yields CASSPGRGITDTQYF. The complete variable domain, with remaining parts taken from reference TRBV18 and TRBJ2-3, reads NAGVMQNPRHLVRRRGQEARLRCSPMKGHSHVYWYRQLPEEGLKFMVYLQKENIIDESGMPKERFSAEFPKEGPSILRIQQVVRGDSAAYFCASSPGRGITDTQYFGPGTRLTVL.

The chain is built from TRBV7-9 and TRBJ1-2; 9 bases map to TRBD1. Germline V gives CDR1 SEHNR, CDR2 FQNEAQ (reference sequence). Trimming removed 3 bases from V and 4 bases from J; junction bases left unmatched: 6. CDR3 length equals 15 residues. The CDR3 reads CASSFRTGAPYGYTF. The CDR3 coding sequence is TGTGCCAGCAGCTTTAGGACAGGGGCCCCCTATGGCTACACCTTC.

The rearrangement links TRBV6-5 to TRBJ2-7, with D tentatively TRBD2 (5 bases). Trimming removed 0 bases at V and 5 bases at J, with 11 bases between. The CDR3 sequence is 14 residues long. The germline V gene encodes CDR1 MNHEY and CDR2 SVGAGI. This CDR3 reads CASSYSTSGDEQYF. CDR3 nucleotide sequence: TGTGCCAGCAGTTACTCCACTTCCGGGGACGAGCAGTACTTC.

CDR3 protein: CASRAWGPGNSPLHF. The CDR3 bases are TGTGCCAGCAGGGCTTGGGGACCGGGAAATTCACCCCTCCACTTT. The genes are TRBV5-6 and TRBJ1-6, with D possibly being TRBD1 (5 bases). In germline, CDR1 is SGHDT, CDR2 YYEEEE. The CDR3 runs 15 residues. Trimming pared 5 bases from V and 7 bases from J, leaving 16 bases between.

Only one count was recorded for this clone. The chain uses TRBV7-2 and TRBJ2-5; no clear D. Germline V gene sequence: CDR1 SGHTA, CDR2 FQGNSA. Trimming took 5 bases from V and 7 from J, leaving 11 bases between them. The CDR3 has 12 amino acids. The CDR3 sequence: CASSPVTRTQYF. The CDR3 nucleotides are TGTGCCAGCAGCCCTGTGACGCGGACCCAGTACTTC.

This clone was picked up one time. Here the CDR3 DNA reads TGTGCCAGCAGTAACAGGGATAGGAATGAAAAACTGTTTTTT. Amino acid sequence: CASSNRDRNEKLFF. This chain joins TRBV27 and TRBJ1-4; D possibly corresponds to TRBD1 (6 bases). The CDR3 is 14 residues long. V lost 5 bases, J lost 5 bases, and 12 bases lay in between. The germline V gene encodes CDR1 MNHEY and CDR2 SMNVEV (reference sequence).

V usage is TRBV11-2 and J usage is TRBJ2-1; D possibly corresponds to TRBD1 (7 bases). The V end lost 3 bases, the J end lost 0 bases, and 9 bases lay between the germline ends. This CDR3 has 15 residues. CDR1 is SGHAT, CDR2 FQNNGV, per germline. CDR3 amino acids: CASSFQGGSYNEQFF. The CDR3 DNA reads as TGTGCCAGCAGCTTCCAGGGGGGCTCCTACAATGAGCAGTTCTTC.

The CDR3 reads CASSQGQGPYEQYF. In DNA form, the CDR3 reads TGTGCCAGCAGCCAAGGACAGGGACCCTACGAGCAGTACTTC. The gene calls are TRBV28 and TRBJ2-7; 8 bases fit TRBD1. After removal of 6 bases from V and 2 bases from J, the junction contained 6 bases not matched to a gene. The CDR3 extends over 14 amino acids. The germline CDR1 and CDR2 sequences are MDHEN and SYDVKM.

The rearrangement uses TRBV19 and TRBJ1-6; D gene unclear. The CDR3 totals 17 residues. V gave up 3 bases and J gave up 10 bases, with 22 bases separating them. CDR1 is LNHDA, CDR2 SQIVND, per germline (reference sequence). The CDR3 sequence: CASSMYSAGEGNSPLHF. CDR3 bases: TGTGCCAGTAGTATGTATAGTGCGGGTGAGGGAAACTCACCCCTCCACTTT. The whole variable domain, remainder taken from reference TRBV19 and TRBJ1-6, is DGGITQSPKYLFRKEGQNVTLSCEQNLNHDAMYWYRQDPGQGLRLIYYSQIVNDFQKGDIAEGYSVSREKKESFPLTVTSAQKNPTAFYLCASSMYSAGEGNSPLHFGNGTRLTVT.

V is TRBV11-3 and J is TRBJ2-2, with 7 bases aligning to TRBD2. V trimming: 7 bases; J trimming: 4 bases; junction bases outside the gene matches: 3. This CDR3 comprises 13 residues. Germline loops: CDR1 SGHNT, CDR2 YENEEA. In DNA form, the CDR3 reads TGTGCCAGCACTCGCGGGAGCACCGGGGAGCTGTTTTTT. It is translated as CASTRGSTGELFF.

V and J are TRBV7-8 and TRBJ2-6; no clear D. Germline lookup yields CDR1 SGHVS and CDR2 FQNEAQ. This CDR3 spans 17 amino acids. V lost 8 bases and J 0 bases, leaving 17 bases between the germline ends. Here the CDR3 DNA reads TGTGCCAGCTGGAGAACAGCTTTTTTCTCTGGGGCCAACGTCCTGACTTTC. Protein sequence: CASWRTAFFSGANVLTF.

The chain carries TRBV2 and TRBJ2-3; D uncertain. Germline V gene sequence: CDR1 SNHLY, CDR2 FYNNEI. The V and J ends lost 3 bases and 1 base respectively, with 11 bases between them. The CDR3 covers 15 residues. DNA of the CDR3: TGTGCCAGCAGTGAGTATGGCACAGGCACAGATACGCAGTATTTT. Its translation: CASSEYGTGTDTQYF.